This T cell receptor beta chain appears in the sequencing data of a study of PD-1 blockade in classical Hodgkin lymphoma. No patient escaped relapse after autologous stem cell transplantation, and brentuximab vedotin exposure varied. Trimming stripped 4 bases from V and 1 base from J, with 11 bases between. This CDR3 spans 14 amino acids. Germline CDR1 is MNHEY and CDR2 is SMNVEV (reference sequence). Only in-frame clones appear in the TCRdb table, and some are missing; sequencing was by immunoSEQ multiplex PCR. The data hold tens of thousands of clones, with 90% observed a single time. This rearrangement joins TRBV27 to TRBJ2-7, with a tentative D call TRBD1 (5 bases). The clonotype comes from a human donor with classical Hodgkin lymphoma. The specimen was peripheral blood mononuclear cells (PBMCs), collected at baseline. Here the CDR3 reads CASSSFQGSYEQYF. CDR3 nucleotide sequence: TGTGCCAGCAGTTCCTTTCAGGGATCCTACGAGCAGTACTTC.